This entry concerns a single TCR beta chain. Trimming stripped 5 bases from V and 3 bases from J, with 17 bases between. The germline V gene encodes CDR1 SGHVS and CDR2 FQNEAQ. CDR3 size: 16 residues. This specimen comes from a study of blood T cell repertoires in COVID-19. Background on the study: Acute and convalescent COVID-19 specimens originated in the United States, Italy and Spain.

Assay used: immunoSEQ multiplex PCR; TCRdb lists only in-frame clones, some missing. The repertoire consists of about 66,000 clones, with about 86% occurring once and the leading ten covering just under 7%. This chain links TRBV7-8 with TRBJ2-1; a weak D match, TRBD1 (6 bases). This receptor was obtained from a man aged 45 to 65 with active COVID-19. Sequencing input: peripheral blood. The CDR3 region is CASSLSTGTHYNEQFF. The CDR3 bases are TGTGCCAGCAGCCTCTCTACCGGGACACACTACAATGAGCAGTTCTTC.